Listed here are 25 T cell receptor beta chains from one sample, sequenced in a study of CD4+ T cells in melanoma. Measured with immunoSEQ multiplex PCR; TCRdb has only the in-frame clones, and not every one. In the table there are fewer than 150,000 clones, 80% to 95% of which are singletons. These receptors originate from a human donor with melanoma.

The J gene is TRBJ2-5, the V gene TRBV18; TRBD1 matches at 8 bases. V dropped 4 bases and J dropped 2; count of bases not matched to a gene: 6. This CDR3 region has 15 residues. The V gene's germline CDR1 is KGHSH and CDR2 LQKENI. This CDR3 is CASSLLDRAQETQYF. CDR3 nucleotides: TGTGCCAGCTCACTACTGGACAGGGCTCAAGAGACCCAGTACTTC.

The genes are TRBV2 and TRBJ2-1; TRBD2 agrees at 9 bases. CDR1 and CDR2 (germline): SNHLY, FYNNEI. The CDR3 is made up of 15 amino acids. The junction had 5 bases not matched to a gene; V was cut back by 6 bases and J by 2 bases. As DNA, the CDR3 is TGTGCCAGCAGGCCCGGCGGGGGGGCCTACAATGAGCAGTTCTTC. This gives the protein CASRPGGGAYNEQFF.

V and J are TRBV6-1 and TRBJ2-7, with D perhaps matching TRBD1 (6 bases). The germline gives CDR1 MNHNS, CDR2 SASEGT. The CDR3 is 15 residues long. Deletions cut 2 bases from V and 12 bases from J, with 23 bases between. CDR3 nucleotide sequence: TGTGCCAGCAGTGAAAGTGCAGGGGCAGCCGCTAAGGGGTACTTC. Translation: CASSESAGAAAKGYF.

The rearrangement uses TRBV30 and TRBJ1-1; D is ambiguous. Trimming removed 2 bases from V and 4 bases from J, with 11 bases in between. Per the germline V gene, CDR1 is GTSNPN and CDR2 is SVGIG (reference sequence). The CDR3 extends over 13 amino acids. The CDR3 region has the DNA TGTGCCTGGAGTATCGGCAGAGGCACTGAAGCTTTCTTT. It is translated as CAWSIGRGTEAFF.

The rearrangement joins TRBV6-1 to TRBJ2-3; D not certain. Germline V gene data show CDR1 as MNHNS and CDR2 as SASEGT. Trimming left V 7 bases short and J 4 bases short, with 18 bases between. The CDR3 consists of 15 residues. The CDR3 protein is CASTLWWPGADTQYF. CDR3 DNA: TGTGCCAGCACCCTCTGGTGGCCCGGAGCAGATACGCAGTATTTT.

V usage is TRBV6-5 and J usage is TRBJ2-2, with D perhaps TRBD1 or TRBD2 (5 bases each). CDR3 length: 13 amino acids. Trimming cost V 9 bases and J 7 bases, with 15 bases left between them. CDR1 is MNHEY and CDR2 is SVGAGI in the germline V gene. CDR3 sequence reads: CASGTGNDGELFF. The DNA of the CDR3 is TGTGCCAGTGGGACGGGTAACGACGGGGAGCTGTTTTTT.

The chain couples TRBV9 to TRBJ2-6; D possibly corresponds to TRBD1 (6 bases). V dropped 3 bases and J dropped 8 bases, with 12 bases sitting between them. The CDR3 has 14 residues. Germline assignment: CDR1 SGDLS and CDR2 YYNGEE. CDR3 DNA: TGTGCCAGCAGCGCAACAGGGTCCCCCAACGTCCTGACTTTC. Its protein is CASSATGSPNVLTF.

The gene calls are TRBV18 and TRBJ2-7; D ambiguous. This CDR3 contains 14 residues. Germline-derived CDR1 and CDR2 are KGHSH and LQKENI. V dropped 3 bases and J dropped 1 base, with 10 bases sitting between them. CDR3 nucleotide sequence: TGTGCCAGCTCACCCATTAAGGGTTCCTACGAGCAGTACTTC. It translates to CASSPIKGSYEQYF.

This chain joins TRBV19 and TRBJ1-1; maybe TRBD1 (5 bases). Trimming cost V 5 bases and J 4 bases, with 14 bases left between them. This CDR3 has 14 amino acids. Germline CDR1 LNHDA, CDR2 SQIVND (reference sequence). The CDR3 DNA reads TGTGCCAGTAGTGAACGTCCAGGGACCACTGAAGCTTTCTTT. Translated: CASSERPGTTEAFF.

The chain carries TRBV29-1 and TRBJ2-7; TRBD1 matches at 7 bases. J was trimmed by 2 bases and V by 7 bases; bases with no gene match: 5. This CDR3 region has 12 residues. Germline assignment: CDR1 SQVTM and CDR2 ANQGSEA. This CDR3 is CSANRGAYEQYF. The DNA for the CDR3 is TGCAGCGCCAACAGGGGCGCCTACGAGCAGTACTTC.

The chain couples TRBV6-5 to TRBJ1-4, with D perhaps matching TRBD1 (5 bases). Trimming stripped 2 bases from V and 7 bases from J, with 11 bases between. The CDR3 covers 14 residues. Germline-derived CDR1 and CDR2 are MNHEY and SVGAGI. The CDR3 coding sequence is TGTGCCAGCAGTTACCGGGACGGCGGTGAAAAACTGTTTTTT. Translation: CASSYRDGGEKLFF.

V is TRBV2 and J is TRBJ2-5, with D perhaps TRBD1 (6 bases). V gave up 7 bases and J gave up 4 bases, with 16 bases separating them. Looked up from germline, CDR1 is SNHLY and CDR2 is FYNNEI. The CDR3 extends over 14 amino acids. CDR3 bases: TGTGCCAGCAAAATAGAGACAGGTGGAGAGACCCAGTACTTC. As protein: CASKIETGGETQYF. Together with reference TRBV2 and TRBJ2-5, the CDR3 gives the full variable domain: EPEVTQTPSHQVTQMGQEVILRCVPISNHLYFYWYRQILGQKVEFLVSFYNNEISEKSEIFDDQFSVERPDGSNFTLKIRSTKLEDSAMYFCASKIETGGETQYFGPGTRLLVL.

The chain's CDR3 is CASSFGRLQFF. CDR3 in DNA: TGTGCCAGCAGCTTCGGACGGTTGCAGTTCTTC. The chain links TRBV11-2 to TRBJ2-1; D gene unclear. This CDR3 has 11 residues. Deletions cut 3 bases from V and 12 bases from J, with 9 bases between. Per germline, CDR1 SGHAT and CDR2 FQNNGV. The full variable domain, rest sourced from reference TRBV11-2 and TRBJ2-1, is EAGVAQSPRYKIIEKRQSVAFWCNPISGHATLYWYQQILGQGPKLLIQFQNNGVVDDSQLPKDRFSAERLKGVDSTLKIQPAKLEDSAVYLCASSFGRLQFFGPGTRLTVL.

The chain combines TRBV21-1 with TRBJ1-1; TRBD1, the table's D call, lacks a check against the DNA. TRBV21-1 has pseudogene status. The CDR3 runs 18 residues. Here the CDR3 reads CASSRKTDSHQEETEAFF. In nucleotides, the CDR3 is TGTGCCAGCAGCCGTAAAACGGACAGCCACCAGGAAGAGACTGAAGCTTTCTTT.

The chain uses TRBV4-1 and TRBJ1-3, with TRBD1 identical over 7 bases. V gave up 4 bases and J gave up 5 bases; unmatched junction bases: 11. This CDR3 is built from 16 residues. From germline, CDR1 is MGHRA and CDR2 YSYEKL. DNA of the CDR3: TGCGCCAGCAGCCTCGGGACAGCTCGTGGTCGAAACACCATATATTTT. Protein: CASSLGTARGRNTIYF.

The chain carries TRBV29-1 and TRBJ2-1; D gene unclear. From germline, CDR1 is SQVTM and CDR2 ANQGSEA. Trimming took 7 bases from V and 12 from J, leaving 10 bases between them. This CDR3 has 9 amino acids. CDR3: CSARGLQFF. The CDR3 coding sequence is TGCAGCGCCCGTGGCCTGCAGTTCTTC.

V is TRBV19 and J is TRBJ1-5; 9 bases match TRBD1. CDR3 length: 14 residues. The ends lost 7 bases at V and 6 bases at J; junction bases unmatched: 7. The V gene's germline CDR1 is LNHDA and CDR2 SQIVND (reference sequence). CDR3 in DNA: TGTGCCAGTAATAAACAGGGGGCAACTCAGCCCCAGCATTTT. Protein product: CASNKQGATQPQHF.

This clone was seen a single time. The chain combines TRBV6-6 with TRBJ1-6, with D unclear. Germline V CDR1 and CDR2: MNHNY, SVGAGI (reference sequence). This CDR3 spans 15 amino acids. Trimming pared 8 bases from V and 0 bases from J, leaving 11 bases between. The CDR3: CASRDFSSYNSPLHF. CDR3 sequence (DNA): TGTGCCAGCCGGGATTTTAGCTCCTATAATTCACCCCTCCACTTT.

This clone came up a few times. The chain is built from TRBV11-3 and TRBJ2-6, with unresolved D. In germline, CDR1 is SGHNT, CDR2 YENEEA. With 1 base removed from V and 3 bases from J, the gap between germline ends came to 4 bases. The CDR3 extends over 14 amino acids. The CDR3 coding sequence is TGTGCCAGCAGCTTAGGAGGTGGGGCCAACGTCCTGACTTTC. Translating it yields CASSLGGGANVLTF.

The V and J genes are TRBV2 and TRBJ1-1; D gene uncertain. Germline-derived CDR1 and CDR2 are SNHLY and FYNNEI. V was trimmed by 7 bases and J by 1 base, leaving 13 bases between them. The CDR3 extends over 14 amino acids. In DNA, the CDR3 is TGTGCCAGCACGCTTACAGCATCGAACACTGAAGCTTTCTTT. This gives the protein CASTLTASNTEAFF.

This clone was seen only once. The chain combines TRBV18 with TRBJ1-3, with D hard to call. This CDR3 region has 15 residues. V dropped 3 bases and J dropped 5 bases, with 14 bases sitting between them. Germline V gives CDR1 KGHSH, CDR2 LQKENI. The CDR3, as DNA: TGTGCCAGCTCACCGTCTGCAGGAGGGCGAAACACCATATATTTT. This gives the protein CASSPSAGGRNTIYF.

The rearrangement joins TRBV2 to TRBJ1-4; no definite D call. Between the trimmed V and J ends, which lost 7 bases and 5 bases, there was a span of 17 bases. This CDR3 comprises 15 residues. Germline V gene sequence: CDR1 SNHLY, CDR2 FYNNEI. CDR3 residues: CASNEGQVGNEKLFF. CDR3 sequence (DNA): TGTGCCAGCAACGAAGGCCAGGTCGGAAATGAAAAACTGTTTTTT.

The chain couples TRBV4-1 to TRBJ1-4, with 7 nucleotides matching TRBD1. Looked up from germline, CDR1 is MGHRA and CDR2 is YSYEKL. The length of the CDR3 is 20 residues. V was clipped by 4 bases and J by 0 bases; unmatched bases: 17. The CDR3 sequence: CASSPGGTVSKSPTNEKLFF. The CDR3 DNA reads TGCGCCAGCAGCCCCGGGGGGACAGTTAGTAAATCCCCAACTAATGAAAAACTGTTTTTT.

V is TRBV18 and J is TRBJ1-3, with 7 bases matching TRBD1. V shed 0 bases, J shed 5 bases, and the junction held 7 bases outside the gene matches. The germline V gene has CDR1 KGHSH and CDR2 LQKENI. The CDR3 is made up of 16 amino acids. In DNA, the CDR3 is TGTGCCAGCTCACCACCGGACAGGATCGGGAGAAACACCATATATTTT. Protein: CASSPPDRIGRNTIYF.

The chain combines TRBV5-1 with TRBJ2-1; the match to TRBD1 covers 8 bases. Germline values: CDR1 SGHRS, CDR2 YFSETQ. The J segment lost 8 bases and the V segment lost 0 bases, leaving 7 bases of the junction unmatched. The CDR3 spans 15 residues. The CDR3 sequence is CASSLDRGTFDEQFF. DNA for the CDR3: TGCGCCAGCAGCTTGGACAGGGGGACGTTCGATGAGCAGTTCTTC.